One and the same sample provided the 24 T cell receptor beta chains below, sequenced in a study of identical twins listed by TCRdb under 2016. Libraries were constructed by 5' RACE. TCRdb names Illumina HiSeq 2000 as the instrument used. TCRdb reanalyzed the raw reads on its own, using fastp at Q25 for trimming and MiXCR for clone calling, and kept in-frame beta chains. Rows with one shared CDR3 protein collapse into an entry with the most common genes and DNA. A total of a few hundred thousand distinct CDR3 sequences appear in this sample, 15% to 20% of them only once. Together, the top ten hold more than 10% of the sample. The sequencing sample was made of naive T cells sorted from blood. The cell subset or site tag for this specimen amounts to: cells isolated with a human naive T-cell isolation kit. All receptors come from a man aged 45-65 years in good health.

CDR3 residues: CASSYVHKETQYF. The CDR3, as DNA: TGTGCCAGCAGTTACGTGCACAAAGAGACCCAGTACTTC. V gene TRBV6-2 or TRBV6-3 combines with J gene TRBJ2-5; unclear D gene. CDR1 and CDR2 from the germline V gene are MNHEY and SVGEGT. Trimming cost V 2 bases and J 3 bases, with 7 bases left between them. The CDR3 is made up of 13 amino acids.

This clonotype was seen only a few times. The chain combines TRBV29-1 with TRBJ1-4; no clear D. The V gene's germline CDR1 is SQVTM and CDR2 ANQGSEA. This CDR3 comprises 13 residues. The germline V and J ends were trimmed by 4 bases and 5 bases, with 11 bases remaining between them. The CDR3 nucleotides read TGCAGCGTTGCTGTTAGGGAAAATGAAAAACTGTTTTTT. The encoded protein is CSVAVRENEKLFF.

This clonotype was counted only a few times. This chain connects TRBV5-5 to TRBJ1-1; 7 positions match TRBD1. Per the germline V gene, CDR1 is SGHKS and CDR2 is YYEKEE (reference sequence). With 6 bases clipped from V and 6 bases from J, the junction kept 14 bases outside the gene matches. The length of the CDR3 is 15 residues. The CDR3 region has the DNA TGTGCCAGCACCCCTTTAGGACAGGTCTCCCCTGAAGCTTTCTTT. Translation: CASTPLGQVSPEAFF.

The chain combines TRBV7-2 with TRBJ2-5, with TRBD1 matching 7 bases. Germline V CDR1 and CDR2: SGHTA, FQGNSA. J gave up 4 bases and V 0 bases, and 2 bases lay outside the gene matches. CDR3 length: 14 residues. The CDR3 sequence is CASSLAGTVETQYF. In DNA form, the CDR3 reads TGTGCCAGCAGCTTAGCCGGGACAGTAGAGACCCAGTACTTC.

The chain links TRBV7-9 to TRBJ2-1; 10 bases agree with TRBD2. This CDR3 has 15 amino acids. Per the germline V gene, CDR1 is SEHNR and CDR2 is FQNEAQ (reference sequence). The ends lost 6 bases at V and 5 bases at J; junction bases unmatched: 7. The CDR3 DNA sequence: TGTGCCAGCAGTGCCGGGACTAGCGACCACAATGAGCAGTTCTTC. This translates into CASSAGTSDHNEQFF.

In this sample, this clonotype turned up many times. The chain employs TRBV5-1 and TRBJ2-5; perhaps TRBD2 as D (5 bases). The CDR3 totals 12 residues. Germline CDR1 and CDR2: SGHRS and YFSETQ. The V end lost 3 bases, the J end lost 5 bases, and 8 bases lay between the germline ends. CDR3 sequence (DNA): TGCGCCAGCAGCTCTAGCTTGGAGACCCAGTACTTC. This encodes CASSSSLETQYF. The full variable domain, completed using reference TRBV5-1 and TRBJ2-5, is KAGVTQTPRYLIKTRGQQVTLSCSPISGHRSVSWYQQTPGQGLQFLFEYFSETQRNKGNFPGRFSGRQFSNSRSEMNVSTLELGDSALYLCASSSSLETQYFGPGTRLLVL.

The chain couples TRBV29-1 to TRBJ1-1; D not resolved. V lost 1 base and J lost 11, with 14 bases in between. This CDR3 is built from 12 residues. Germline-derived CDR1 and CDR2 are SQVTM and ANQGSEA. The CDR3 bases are TGCAGCGTTGAAGGAGGAGGAGGTCGGGCTTTCTTT. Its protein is CSVEGGGGRAFF. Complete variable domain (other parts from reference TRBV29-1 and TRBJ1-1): SAVISQKPSRDICQRGTSLTIQCQVDSQVTMMFWYRQQPGQSLTLIATANQGSEATYESGFVIDKFPISRPNLTFSTLTVSNMSPEDSSIYLCSVEGGGGRAFFGQGTRLTVV.

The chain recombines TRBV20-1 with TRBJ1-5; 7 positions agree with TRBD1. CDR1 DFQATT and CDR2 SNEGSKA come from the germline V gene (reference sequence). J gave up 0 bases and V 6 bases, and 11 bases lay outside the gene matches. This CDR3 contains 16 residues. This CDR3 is CSATRQGRYSNQPQHF. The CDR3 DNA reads TGCAGTGCGACGAGACAGGGCCGTTATAGCAATCAGCCCCAGCATTTT.

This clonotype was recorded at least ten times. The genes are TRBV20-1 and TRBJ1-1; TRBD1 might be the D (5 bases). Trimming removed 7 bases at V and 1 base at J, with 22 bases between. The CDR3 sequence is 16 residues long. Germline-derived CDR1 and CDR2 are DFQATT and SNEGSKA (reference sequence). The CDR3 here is CSVSPAKGLSNTEAFF. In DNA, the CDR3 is TGCAGTGTTTCGCCGGCTAAGGGACTTTCGAACACTGAAGCTTTCTTT.

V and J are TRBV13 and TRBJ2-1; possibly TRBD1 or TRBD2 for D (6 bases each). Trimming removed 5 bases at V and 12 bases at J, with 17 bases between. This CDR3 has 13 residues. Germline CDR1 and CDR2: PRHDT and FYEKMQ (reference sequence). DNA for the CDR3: TGTGCCAGCAGCGCACGGGGGCCGGGATGGCAGTTCTTC. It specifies CASSARGPGWQFF.

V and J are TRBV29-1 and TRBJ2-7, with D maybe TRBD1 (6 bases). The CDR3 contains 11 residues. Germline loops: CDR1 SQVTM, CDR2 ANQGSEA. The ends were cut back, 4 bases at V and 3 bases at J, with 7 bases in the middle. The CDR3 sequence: CSVAGVYEQYF. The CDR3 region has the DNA TGCAGCGTTGCAGGGGTCTACGAGCAGTACTTC.

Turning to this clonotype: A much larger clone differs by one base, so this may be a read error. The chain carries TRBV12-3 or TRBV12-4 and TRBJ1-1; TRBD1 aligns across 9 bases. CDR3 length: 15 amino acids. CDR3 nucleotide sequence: TGTGCCGGCAGATCCGGGACAGGGAGGAGAACTGAAGCTTTCTTT. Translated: CAGRSGTGRRTEAFF.

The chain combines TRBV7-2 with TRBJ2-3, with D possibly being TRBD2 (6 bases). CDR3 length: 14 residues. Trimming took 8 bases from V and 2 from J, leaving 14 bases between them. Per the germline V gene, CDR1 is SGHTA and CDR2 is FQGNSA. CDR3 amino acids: CASLRGLHTDTQYF. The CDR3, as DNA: TGTGCCAGCTTAAGGGGACTGCACACAGATACGCAGTATTTT.

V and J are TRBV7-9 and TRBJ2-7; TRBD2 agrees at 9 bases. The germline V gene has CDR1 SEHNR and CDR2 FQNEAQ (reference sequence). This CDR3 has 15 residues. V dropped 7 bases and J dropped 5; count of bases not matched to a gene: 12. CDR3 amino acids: CASTLGGASGNEQYF. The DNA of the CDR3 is TGTGCCAGCACCCTGGGGGGGGCTAGCGGGAACGAGCAGTACTTC.

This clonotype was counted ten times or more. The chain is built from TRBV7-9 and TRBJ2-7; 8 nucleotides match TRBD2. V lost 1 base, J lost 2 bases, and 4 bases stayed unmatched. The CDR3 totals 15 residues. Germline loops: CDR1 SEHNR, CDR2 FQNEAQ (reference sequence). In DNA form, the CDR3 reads TGTGCCAGCAGCTTAGATATCGGGGGGGCCTACGAGCAGTACTTC. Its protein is CASSLDIGGAYEQYF.

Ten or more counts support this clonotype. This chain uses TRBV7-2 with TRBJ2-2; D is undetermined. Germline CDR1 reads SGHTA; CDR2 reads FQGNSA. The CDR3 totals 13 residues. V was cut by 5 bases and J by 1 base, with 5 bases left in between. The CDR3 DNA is TGTGCCAGCAGCCCAGGGAACACCGGGGAGCTGTTTTTT. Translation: CASSPGNTGELFF.

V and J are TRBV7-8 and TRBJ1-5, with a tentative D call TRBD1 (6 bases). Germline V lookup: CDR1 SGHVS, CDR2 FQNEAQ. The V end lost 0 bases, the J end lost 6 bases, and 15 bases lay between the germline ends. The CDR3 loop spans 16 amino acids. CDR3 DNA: TGTGCCAGCAGCTTAGCGGGGGGGCTAAGCGGTCAGCCCCAGCATTTT. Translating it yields CASSLAGGLSGQPQHF.

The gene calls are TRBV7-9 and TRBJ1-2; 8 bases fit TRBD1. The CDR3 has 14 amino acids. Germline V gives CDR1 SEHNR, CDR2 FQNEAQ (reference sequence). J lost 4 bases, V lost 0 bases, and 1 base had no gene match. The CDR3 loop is CASSLAGTGYGYTF. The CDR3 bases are TGTGCCAGCAGCTTAGCGGGGACAGGCTATGGCTACACCTTC.

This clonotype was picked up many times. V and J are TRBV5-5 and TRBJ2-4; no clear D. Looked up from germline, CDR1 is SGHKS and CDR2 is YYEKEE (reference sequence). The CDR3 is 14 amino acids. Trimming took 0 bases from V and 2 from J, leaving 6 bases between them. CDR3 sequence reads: CASSLVGTKNIQYF. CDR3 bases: TGTGCCAGCAGCTTGGTGGGAACCAAAAACATTCAGTACTTC.

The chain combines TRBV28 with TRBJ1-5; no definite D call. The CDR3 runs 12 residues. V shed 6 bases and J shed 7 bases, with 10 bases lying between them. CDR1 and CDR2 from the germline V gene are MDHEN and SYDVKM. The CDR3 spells CASRTDGQPQHF. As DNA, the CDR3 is TGTGCCAGCAGGACCGACGGACAGCCCCAGCATTTT.

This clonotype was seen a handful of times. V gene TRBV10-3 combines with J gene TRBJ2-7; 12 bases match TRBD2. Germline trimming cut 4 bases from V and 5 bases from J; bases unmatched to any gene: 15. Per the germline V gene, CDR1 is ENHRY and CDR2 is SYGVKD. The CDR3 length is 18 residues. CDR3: CAISARVAASGRAHEQYF. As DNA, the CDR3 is TGTGCCATCAGTGCCAGGGTCGCGGCTAGCGGGAGGGCCCACGAGCAGTACTTC.

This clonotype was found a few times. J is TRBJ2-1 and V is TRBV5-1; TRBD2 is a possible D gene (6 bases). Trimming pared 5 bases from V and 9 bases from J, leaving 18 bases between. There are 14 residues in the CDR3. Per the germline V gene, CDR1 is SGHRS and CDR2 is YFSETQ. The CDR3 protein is CASRQGVGSGEQFF. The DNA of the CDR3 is TGCGCCAGCAGGCAAGGGGTCGGGAGTGGTGAGCAGTTCTTC.

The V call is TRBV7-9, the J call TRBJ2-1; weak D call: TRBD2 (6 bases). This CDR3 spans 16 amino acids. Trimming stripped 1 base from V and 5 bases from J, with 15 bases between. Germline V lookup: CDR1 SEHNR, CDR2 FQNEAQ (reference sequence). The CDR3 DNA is TGTGCCAGCAGCTTAGGAGGGACTCGGAGAGACAATGAGCAGTTCTTC. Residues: CASSLGGTRRDNEQFF.

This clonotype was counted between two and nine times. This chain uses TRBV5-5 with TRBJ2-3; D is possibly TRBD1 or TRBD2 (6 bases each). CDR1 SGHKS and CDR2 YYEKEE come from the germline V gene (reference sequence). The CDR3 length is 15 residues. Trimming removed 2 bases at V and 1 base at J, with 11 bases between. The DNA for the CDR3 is TGTGCCAGCAGCTTAGGGGGGTGGGGCACAGATACGCAGTATTTT. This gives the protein CASSLGGWGTDTQYF. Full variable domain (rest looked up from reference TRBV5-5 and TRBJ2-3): DAGVTQSPTHLIKTRGQQVTLRCSPISGHKSVSWYQQVLGQGPQFIFQYYEKEERGRGNFPDRFSARQFPNYSSELNVNALLLGDSALYLCASSLGGWGTDTQYFGPGTRLTVL.